This T cell receptor (beta chain) was found in a study of cytomegalovirus exposure and HLA in healthy donors. Whole-study context: Early released data had about 80 million unique TCRs, all coming from HLA-typed donors. Study outcomes and limitations: The number of N-insertions in an Asian-associated ancestry cluster was reportedly below the roughly 700-donor mean in a later analysis.

The PCR made use of 60 Vbeta and 13 Jbeta primers. Measured with immunoSEQ multiplex PCR; TCRdb has only the in-frame clones, and not every one. The sample table includes more than 200,000 clones. With regard to this clone: Its cognate antigen is unknown. One junction end disagrees with the germline gene, perhaps due to a read error. The same CDR3 also results from other DNA sequences found in this sample.

The CDR3 extends over 16 amino acids. From germline, CDR1 is MNHNS and CDR2 SASEGT. The chain recombines TRBV6-1 with TRBJ1-3; TRBD1 matches at 7 bases. This sequence was found in a woman aged 25 to 39 in good health and CMV-seropositive. The source material was PBMCs. CDR3 coding DNA: TGTGCTAGCAGTGGAGGGGGCGCAGGAACTGGAAACACCATATATTTT. It translates to CASSGGGAGTGNTIYF.